This T cell receptor beta chain was captured in a study of spatial heterogeneity in lung cancer (dated by TCRdb to between 2018 and 2020). Regarding the research as a whole: Beta-chain transcripts were consistently detected in greater numbers than alpha-chain transcripts, which likely reflects a higher abundance of beta-chain transcripts. In the raw uncorrected reads, each unique combination of TCR and UMI appeared more than ten times on average. In tumor regions, TCR transcript counts showed a strong correlation with a T cell transcriptional module score from matched bulk RNA-seq. TCR repertoire features were related to nonsynonymous mutation counts determined by whole-exome sequencing of tumor tissue. In non-small cell lung cancer, the study made a quantitative comparison of TCR alpha and beta repertoires among multiple tumor regions, matched nontumor lung and blood. Both alpha and beta chains were TCR-sequenced in approximately 200 tumor regions, about 69 matched nontumor lung samples and around 54 PBMC samples obtained at surgery. The paper as a whole reports these results and caveats: The count of ubiquitous expanded TCRs correlated with the count of ubiquitous nonsynonymous mutations, and the count of regional expanded TCRs correlated with the count of regional nonsynonymous mutations. Estimated TCR-seq coverage of tumor T cells was only 5.5% to 8% for alpha chains and about 12% for beta chains. Additional single-cell paired TCR alpha and beta sequencing was considered necessary to confirm, at a functional level, the hypothesis that regional TCRs recognize regional mutations. The tumor nonsynonymous mutation count correlated with the number of expanded alpha and beta TCRs within the tumor.

CDR1 SNHLY and CDR2 FYNNEI are derived from the germline V gene. V is cut back by 3 bases and J by 2 bases, with 9 bases in the junction unmatched. From its cysteine to its phenylalanine, the CDR3 spans 16 amino acids. Only CDR3 DNA is held: 48 bases, read in frame from base 1. What this sample's time point label stands for: sample taken at primary tumor resection. Samples were obtained from approximately 72 patients with early-stage, untreated non-small cell lung cancer from the lung TRACERx cohort. For TCR sequencing, whole RNA was extracted from tumor and nontumor lung tissue, or from cryopreserved PBMC samples, and no cell sorting was done. Only patients for whom sufficient RNA was available from at least two tumor regions were selected for TCR sequencing. Before being selected, tumor and adjacent nontumor lung specimens were reviewed by a lung pathologist. This clonotype occurred many times. Which antigen it targets is not known. One base away there is no much larger clone; base qualities are not given.

Library preparation employed 5' RACE. Sequencing relied on a NextSeq 500. The TCR library protocol attached a unique molecular identifier to each TCR cDNA molecule to allow correction of PCR and sequencing errors. As for how the authors treated the data: Decombinator tools were used for TCR identification, UMI-based error correction and CDR3 extraction. Expanded TCRs were defined as those above a frequency of 2 per 1,000, corresponding to the top 1% of the tumor frequency distribution. Expanded tumor TCRs statistically deemed absent (corrected P<0.05) from at least one tumor region were classed as regional, and all other expanded tumor TCRs were classed as ubiquitous. Rényi diversity was computed with the R vegan package after subsampling each repertoire 100 times to 5,000 TCRs. CDR3 similarity networks were built from amino acid triplet string-kernel similarity, with CDR3s being connected when pairwise similarity was above 0.82. TCRdb reran the public reads through fastp at Q25 and MiXCR, keeping productive beta chains. Here each entry gathers all rows of one CDR3 protein and keeps the most common genes and DNA. The V and J calls follow TCRdb's processing rather than the paper's. The sample table lists some 16,000 distinct CDR3 sequences, around 7% of them with a count of one. The ten largest clones add up to about 20% of the sample.

This chain is built from TRBV2 and TRBJ2-7; 8 bases in between match TRBD1. The specimen was lung tumor tissue, collected at surgery. The sequence derives from a female donor with early-stage non-small cell lung cancer. In nucleotide form, the sequence is TGTGCCAGCAGTGACTTGACAGGGGAGGCCCCCTACGAGCAGTACTTC. Protein translation: CASSDLTGEAPYEQYF.